The 30 T cell receptor beta chains below all came from one sample that was sequenced in a study of T-cell reconstitution after alpha-beta-depleted transplantation in children. TCRbeta library preparation incorporated unique molecular identifiers. A single record per CDR3 protein comes from TCRdb applying MiXCR to the PCR reads. The repertoire has around 580,000 distinct CDR3 sequences, 25% to 30% of them found once; the top ten carry 35% to 40%. The sample consisted of PBMCs, taken before TCRalphabeta/CD19-depleted stem cell transplant. These receptors all stem from a boy under three years old with Wiskott-Aldrich syndrome, due to receive a stem cell transplant.

The rearrangement uses TRBV28 and TRBJ2-7; D is undetermined. Germline V gene sequence: CDR1 MDHEN, CDR2 SYDVKM. V lost 4 bases to trimming and J lost 0 bases, with 7 bases between them. This CDR3 has 13 residues. The CDR3 loop reads CASSSPHSYEQYF. The CDR3 DNA follows: TGTGCCAGCAGTTCGCCTCACTCCTACGAGCAGTACTTC.

This clonotype has a count of ten or more. The chain joins TRBV5-1 to TRBJ2-7; D perhaps matches TRBD2 (6 bases). Looked up from germline, CDR1 is SGHRS and CDR2 is YFSETQ. The CDR3 sequence is 16 residues long. V dropped 2 bases and J dropped 0 bases, with 15 bases sitting between them. Here the CDR3 reads CASSLVGGTSSYEQYF. For the CDR3, the DNA is TGCGCCAGCAGCTTAGTAGGTGGGACTTCCTCCTACGAGCAGTACTTC.

This sequence joins TRBV3-1 and TRBJ2-7, with TRBD2 matching over 7 bases. The germline V gene encodes CDR1 LGHDT and CDR2 YNNKEL (reference sequence). The V and J ends lost 4 bases and 3 bases, in that order; junction bases with no gene match: 3. The CDR3 totals 13 residues. This CDR3 reads CASSRRDYYEQYF. The CDR3 DNA reads TGTGCCAGCAGCCGCCGGGACTACTACGAGCAGTACTTC.

This clonotype was counted a few times. The chain is built from TRBV28 and TRBJ2-3; D might be TRBD2 (6 bases). The V end was cut by 8 bases, the J end by 1 base, with 22 bases between. CDR1 is MDHEN and CDR2 is SYDVKM in the germline V gene. The CDR3 has 17 residues. CDR3 DNA sequence: TGTGCCAGCGACCCGGGACTGGGGTCCCGGGGCACAGATACGCAGTATTTT. Translated: CASDPGLGSRGTDTQYF.

The chain has TRBV7-2 and TRBJ2-7; possibly TRBD1 for D (5 bases). CDR1 and CDR2 from the germline V gene are SGHTA and FQGNSA. V gave up 5 bases and J gave up 0 bases, with 14 bases separating them. The CDR3 is 15 residues long. Written as DNA, the CDR3 is TGTGCCAGCAGCGCCGACAGTTACTTCTCCTACGAGCAGTACTTC. It codes for CASSADSYFSYEQYF.

This clonotype was observed a few times. This chain connects TRBV9 to TRBJ2-2; possible D gene TRBD1, 5 bases. This CDR3 region has 14 residues. Germline CDR1 reads SGDLS; CDR2 reads YYNGEE. V lost 3 bases and J 6 bases, leaving 12 bases between the germline ends. The CDR3 nucleotides are TGTGCCAGCAGCGCGACAGTTCAATCCGGGGAGCTGTTTTTT. Amino acids: CASSATVQSGELFF.

In this sample, this clonotype turned up a few times. This rearrangement joins TRBV7-9 to TRBJ2-7; 7 bases align to TRBD1. Trimming removed 5 bases from V and 3 bases from J; junction bases left unmatched: 10. CDR1 and CDR2 (germline): SEHNR, FQNEAQ (reference sequence). This CDR3 is built from 15 residues. CDR3: CASSQWGQGDYEQYF. The CDR3 coding sequence is TGTGCCAGCAGCCAATGGGGGCAGGGGGACTACGAGCAGTACTTC.

The chain carries TRBV7-9 and TRBJ2-2; 7 nucleotides agree with TRBD2. The CDR3 runs 17 residues. The germline gives CDR1 SEHNR, CDR2 FQNEAQ (reference sequence). V was clipped by 0 bases and J by 6 bases; unmatched bases: 10. CDR3 DNA sequence: TGTGCCAGCAGCTTAGCGCCGGCTAGCGGATCCCCCGGGGAGCTGTTTTTT. It specifies CASSLAPASGSPGELFF.

V is TRBV5-1 and J is TRBJ2-5, with TRBD1 matching 7 bases. V lost 0 bases, J lost 4 bases, and 9 bases stayed unmatched. The CDR3 loop spans 16 amino acids. CDR1 and CDR2 (germline): SGHRS, YFSETQ. As DNA, the CDR3 is TGCGCCAGCAGCTTGGGGCCCAGGGGGACGAGAGAGACCCAGTACTTC. This codes for CASSLGPRGTRETQYF.

This clonotype occurred a few times. The rearrangement links TRBV10-2 to TRBJ2-1; 15 bases match TRBD2. In germline, CDR1 is WSHSY, CDR2 SAAADI. The CDR3 consists of 18 residues. J gave up 6 bases and V 7 bases, and 13 bases lay outside the gene matches. CDR3: CASNRGLAGGPLVNEQFF. CDR3 bases: TGCGCCAGCAACAGAGGACTAGCGGGAGGGCCATTGGTCAATGAGCAGTTCTTC.

V and J are TRBV19 and TRBJ1-1; TRBD1 aligns across 7 bases. After removal of 6 bases from V and 0 bases from J, the junction contained 10 bases not matched to a gene. The CDR3 is 16 residues long. Germline-derived CDR1 and CDR2 are LNHDA and SQIVND (reference sequence). The CDR3 sequence is CASSANTGQLNTEAFF. CDR3 bases: TGTGCCAGTAGCGCAAACACGGGACAGTTGAACACTGAAGCTTTCTTT.

Only a few counts were recorded for this clonotype. The chain combines TRBV5-1 with TRBJ1-2; a weak D match, TRBD1 (6 bases). The CDR3 totals 17 residues. Trimming shortened V by 4 bases and J by 4 bases, and 23 bases separated the two germline ends. Germline V gene sequence: CDR1 SGHRS, CDR2 YFSETQ. The CDR3 sequence is CASSTSTGPLPIYGYTF. The CDR3 DNA sequence: TGCGCCAGCAGCACATCGACAGGACCCCTCCCCATCTATGGCTACACCTTC.

The chain has TRBV6-2 or TRBV6-3 and TRBJ1-5, with a tentative D call TRBD1 (6 bases). This CDR3 contains 17 residues. Trimming cost V 0 bases and J 0 bases, with 12 bases left between them. Germline lookup yields CDR1 MNHEY and CDR2 SVGEGT. CDR3 sequence: CASSYSTGWYSNQPQHF. For the CDR3, the DNA is TGTGCCAGCAGTTACTCGACAGGCTGGTATAGCAATCAGCCCCAGCATTTT.

V and J are TRBV5-1 and TRBJ2-6; D might be TRBD1 (5 bases). The CDR3 runs 17 residues. V lost 3 bases and J lost 1, with 14 bases in between. Germline V gene lookup returns CDR1 SGHRS and CDR2 YFSETQ. CDR3 sequence reads: CASSWTFRASGANVLTF. The CDR3 DNA is TGCGCCAGCAGCTGGACATTCAGGGCATCTGGGGCCAACGTCCTGACTTTC.

This chain connects TRBV11-2 to TRBJ2-1; 8 nucleotides agree with TRBD2. Germline CDR1 SGHAT, CDR2 FQNNGV. The CDR3 has 13 amino acids. The trim removed 6 bases at V and 6 bases at J, leaving 4 bases unmatched. The CDR3 protein is CASRSTSVNEQFF. CDR3 DNA sequence: TGTGCCAGCAGATCGACTAGCGTCAATGAGCAGTTCTTC.

The chain combines TRBV27 with TRBJ2-7, with D unclear. V was shortened by 6 bases and J by 1 base, with 13 bases between the two germline ends. The CDR3 totals 14 residues. Germline CDR1 reads MNHEY; CDR2 reads SMNVEV (reference sequence). The CDR3 DNA reads TGTGCCAGCAGAAGGGCAGGAGAATCCTACGAGCAGTACTTC. Translating it yields CASRRAGESYEQYF.

This clonotype has a handful of counts. V is TRBV7-2 and J is TRBJ2-1; TRBD2 matches at 12 bases. Germline V gene sequence: CDR1 SGHTA, CDR2 FQGNSA. With V trimmed by 4 bases and J by 3 bases, 1 base remained unmatched. The CDR3 covers 15 residues. The chain's CDR3 is CASSWTSGNYNEQFF. CDR3 bases: TGTGCCAGCAGCTGGACTAGCGGGAACTACAATGAGCAGTTCTTC.

This chain connects TRBV30 to TRBJ1-5; D remains unclear. Trimming stripped 2 bases from V and 7 bases from J, with 12 bases between. There are 13 residues in the CDR3. Per germline, CDR1 GTSNPN and CDR2 SVGIG (reference sequence). CDR3 coding DNA: TGTGCCTGGAGTAGGGTTAGCGGGCAGCCCCAGCATTTT. This translates into CAWSRVSGQPQHF.

The rearrangement uses TRBV6-1 and TRBJ2-7, with D unclear. Germline V gene sequence: CDR1 MNHNS, CDR2 SASEGT. The V end was cut by 8 bases, the J end by 3 bases, with 8 bases between. The length of the CDR3 is 11 residues. Written as DNA, the CDR3 is TGTGCCAGCGGTCCTAGCTACGAGCAGTACTTC. It is translated as CASGPSYEQYF.

The chain combines TRBV7-9 with TRBJ2-5; 8 bases are a match to TRBD1. V gave up 5 bases and J gave up 4 bases; unmatched junction bases: 9. The CDR3 contains 15 residues. Germline-derived CDR1 and CDR2 are SEHNR and FQNEAQ (reference sequence). As DNA, the CDR3 is TGTGCCAGCAGCCGTGGACAGGGAAGAGTAGAGACCCAGTACTTC. It translates to CASSRGQGRVETQYF.

This chain uses TRBV20-1 with TRBJ2-2; 7 bases match TRBD2. This CDR3 is built from 17 residues. Germline trimming cut 3 bases from V and 3 bases from J; bases unmatched to any gene: 13. The germline gives CDR1 DFQATT, CDR2 SNEGSKA (reference sequence). This chain's CDR3 is CSASGGVSYRYTGELFF. The CDR3, as DNA: TGCAGTGCTAGTGGGGGGGTTTCTTACCGGTACACCGGGGAGCTGTTTTTT.

This clonotype was picked up one time. The DNA of the CDR3 is TGTGCCAGCAGCCAAGATCGACGGACTAGCGGGAGCTCCTACAATGAGCAGTTCTTC. Its protein is CASSQDRRTSGSSYNEQFF. The chain uses TRBV14 and TRBJ2-1; 13 nucleotides agree with TRBD2. The J segment lost 0 bases and the V segment lost 0 bases, leaving 5 bases of the junction unmatched. Germline CDR1 SGHDN, CDR2 FVKESK. This CDR3 is 19 amino acids long.

The chain combines TRBV12-3 or TRBV12-4 with TRBJ1-5, with unresolved D. This CDR3 has 13 amino acids. The germline V and J ends were trimmed by 3 bases and 7 bases, with 10 bases remaining between them. DNA for the CDR3: TGTGCCAGCAGTTTTGCCCAGGCCCAGCCCCAGCATTTT. This sequence encodes CASSFAQAQPQHF.

This clonotype was detected only a few times. V is TRBV20-1 and J is TRBJ1-4, with D unclear. The CDR3 is 14 amino acids. The germline CDR1 and CDR2 sequences are DFQATT and SNEGSKA (reference sequence). V gave up 0 bases and J gave up 8 bases, with 13 bases separating them. The CDR3 DNA follows: TGCAGTGCTAGAGATAGTTTTGGCTTAGAAAAACTGTTTTTT. Protein: CSARDSFGLEKLFF.

A few counts support this clonotype. V is TRBV6-5 and J is TRBJ2-2, with 7 bases lining up with TRBD1. V lost 4 bases and J lost 5; bases outside the gene matches: 7. There are 15 residues in the CDR3. Germline V gene data show CDR1 as MNHEY and CDR2 as SVGAGI. In nucleotides, the CDR3 is TGTGCCAGCAGTTCCGGGACAGCTTATACCGGGGAGCTGTTTTTT. Translating gives CASSSGTAYTGELFF.

This clonotype has a handful of counts. The chain has TRBV7-2 and TRBJ2-3; tentatively, D is TRBD1 (5 bases). The ends were cut back, 5 bases at V and 4 bases at J, with 10 bases in the middle. CDR1 and CDR2 from the germline V gene are SGHTA and FQGNSA. The length of the CDR3 is 13 residues. The CDR3 bases are TGTGCCAGCAGCGCCCTGGGGCCAGATACGCAGTATTTT. It codes for CASSALGPDTQYF.

This chain links TRBV20-1 with TRBJ2-1, with 9 bases aligning to TRBD2. CDR3 length equals 14 residues. J lost 4 bases, V lost 7 bases, and 8 bases had no gene match. Germline CDR1 is DFQATT and CDR2 is SNEGSKA (reference sequence). The CDR3 coding sequence is TGCAGTGTCTCGAGGACTAGCGTATACAATGAGCAGTTCTTC. Amino acids: CSVSRTSVYNEQFF.

The chain carries TRBV29-1 and TRBJ2-7, with 7 positions matching TRBD1. The germline CDR1 and CDR2 sequences are SQVTM and ANQGSEA. With V trimmed by 6 bases and J by 2 bases, 7 bases remained unmatched. The CDR3 totals 13 residues. This CDR3 is CSVTTGAPYEQYF. CDR3 DNA sequence: TGCAGCGTGACCACAGGGGCTCCCTACGAGCAGTACTTC.

The table lists this clonotype with a few counts. Relative to the germline gene, one junction end is altered; a read error may explain this. The chain couples TRBV7-9 to TRBJ1-1, with TRBD1 as a possible D gene (5 bases). There are 13 residues in the CDR3. Germline V CDR1 and CDR2: SEHNR, FQNEAQ (reference sequence). The CDR3 protein is CASSLGDVNTEAF. The CDR3 bases are TGTGCCAGCAGCCTAGGGGACGTGAACACTGAAGCTTTT.

The rearrangement uses TRBV28 and TRBJ2-3, with 10 bases lining up with TRBD2. Germline V gene data show CDR1 as MDHEN and CDR2 as SYDVKM. The CDR3 consists of 17 residues. The V segment lost 6 bases and the J segment 0 bases; nucleotides outside the gene matches: 9. CDR3 DNA sequence: TGTGCCAGCAGGCCAGCCACTAGCGGGAAAAGCACAGATACGCAGTATTTT. The encoded protein is CASRPATSGKSTDTQYF.